These 14 T cell receptor beta chains originate from one sample sequenced in a study of blood T cell repertoires in COVID-19. Profiled with immunoSEQ multiplex PCR; TCRdb holds only in-frame clones, not every one. This sample has over 130,000 clones, with around 79% found just once. The sequencing sample was made of PBMCs or T cells enriched from blood (not recorded which). The receptors stem from a woman between 50 and 59 years old who had recovered from COVID-19.

The rearrangement uses TRBV18 and TRBJ1-2; 9 nucleotides match TRBD1. The CDR3 length is 14 residues. After removal of 2 bases from V and 4 bases from J, the junction contained 2 bases not matched to a gene. The germline V gene has CDR1 KGHSH and CDR2 LQKENI. In nucleotides, the CDR3 is TGTGCCAGCTCACCAGGGACAGGGCCCTATGGCTACACCTTC. This sequence encodes CASSPGTGPYGYTF.

The rearrangement uses TRBV12-3 or TRBV12-4 and TRBJ1-2; D might be TRBD1 (5 bases). This CDR3 is 13 amino acids long. The ends were cut back, 6 bases at V and 5 bases at J, with 13 bases in the middle. The CDR3: CASSPGGEYGYTF. DNA for the CDR3: TGTGCCAGCAGCCCCGGGGGGGAGTATGGCTACACCTTC.

This clone was seen only a few times. V gene TRBV2 combines with J gene TRBJ2-7; TRBD1 matches 9 bases. V gave up 6 bases and J gave up 0 bases; unmatched junction bases: 6. CDR3 length equals 15 residues. The germline gives CDR1 SNHLY, CDR2 FYNNEI. For the CDR3, the DNA is TGTGCCAGCAGGGCCGGGACAGGGTTCTCCTACGAGCAGTACTTC. Translation gives CASRAGTGFSYEQYF.

V usage is TRBV19 and J usage is TRBJ1-5; a possible D gene is TRBD1 (5 bases). Trimming stripped 4 bases from V and 5 bases from J, with 21 bases between. CDR1 and CDR2 from the germline V gene are LNHDA and SQIVND (reference sequence). The CDR3 has 17 amino acids. The CDR3 DNA reads as TGTGCCAGTAGTACCTCGGACACACCGACTAGATATCAGCCCCAGCATTTT. Translated, it gives CASSTSDTPTRYQPQHF.

This clone was counted between two and nine times. V usage is TRBV10-3 and J usage is TRBJ1-5; TRBD1 is a possible D gene (6 bases). The CDR3 loop spans 18 amino acids. With 3 bases removed from V and 3 bases from J, the gap between germline ends came to 21 bases. Germline CDR1 and CDR2: ENHRY and SYGVKD. The CDR3 sequence is CAISDHVGGQPLNQPQHF. Written as DNA, the CDR3 is TGTGCCATCAGTGACCACGTCGGGGGGCAACCTCTCAATCAGCCCCAGCATTTT.

V usage is TRBV5-4 and J usage is TRBJ2-7; 12 positions match TRBD1. Germline CDR1 reads SGHNT; CDR2 reads YYREEE (reference sequence). Trimming took 0 bases from V and 7 from J; bases not matched to a gene: 5. This CDR3 region has 15 residues. The CDR3 nucleotides are TGTGCCAGCAGCTTGGGGGGACAGGGGGCACGGGAGCAGTACTTC. It codes for CASSLGGQGAREQYF.

The chain carries TRBV2 and TRBJ2-5, with D hard to call. Germline lookup yields CDR1 SNHLY and CDR2 FYNNEI. V was cut by 1 base and J by 3 bases, with 9 bases left in between. The CDR3 length is 14 residues. The CDR3 sequence is CASSEVTTEETQYF. The CDR3 DNA reads TGTGCCAGCAGTGAAGTGACAACAGAAGAGACCCAGTACTTC.

The chain uses TRBV20-1 and TRBJ1-5; 9 bases agree with TRBD1. The V and J ends lost 3 bases and 7 bases, in that order; junction bases with no gene match: 10. Germline values: CDR1 DFQATT, CDR2 SNEGSKA (reference sequence). CDR3 length: 15 amino acids. CDR3 nucleotide sequence: TGCAGTGCTAGTTCTCCCGGACAGGGGAAACAGCCCCAGCATTTT. Translation: CSASSPGQGKQPQHF.

The chain recombines TRBV24-1 with TRBJ2-3; 9 nucleotides agree with TRBD1. CDR3 length equals 16 residues. The V gene's germline CDR1 is KGHDR and CDR2 SFDVKD. The V segment lost 4 bases and the J segment 3 bases; nucleotides outside the gene matches: 7. This CDR3 is CATSDQRQGGTDTQYF. For the CDR3, the DNA is TGTGCCACCAGTGACCAGCGACAGGGGGGGACAGATACGCAGTATTTT.

V gene TRBV10-3 combines with J gene TRBJ2-7, with 7 bases identical to TRBD2. V was clipped by 0 bases and J by 12 bases; unmatched bases: 17. Germline V gene data show CDR1 as ENHRY and CDR2 as SYGVKD. The CDR3 sequence is 16 residues long. This CDR3 reads CAISESRRAGVSGRYF. In nucleotides, the CDR3 is TGTGCCATCAGTGAGTCGCGTAGGGCGGGAGTCTCGGGTCGGTACTTC.

This clone was picked up a small number of times. The chain employs TRBV3-1 (or the pseudogene TRBV3-2) and TRBJ2-7, with 7 bases fitting TRBD2. Germline CDR1 reads LGHDT; CDR2 reads YNNKEL (reference sequence). This CDR3 has 14 residues. V was clipped by 6 bases and J by 2 bases; unmatched bases: 7. Written as DNA, the CDR3 is TGTGCCAGCAGTCCCGGGGGGATTGCCTACGAGCAGTACTTC. Amino acids: CASSPGGIAYEQYF.

In its sample, this clone was seen once. V usage is TRBV27 and J usage is TRBJ1-5; TRBD1 is a possible D gene (5 bases). The length of the CDR3 is 13 residues. V shed 6 bases and J shed 5 bases, with 11 bases lying between them. In germline, CDR1 is MNHEY, CDR2 SMNVEV (reference sequence). CDR3 protein: CASSRAGHQPQHF. The CDR3, as DNA: TGTGCCAGCAGCCGAGCGGGGCATCAGCCCCAGCATTTT.

V gene TRBV19 combines with J gene TRBJ1-1, with unresolved D. The CDR3 totals 14 residues. V lost 3 bases, J lost 0 bases, and 8 bases lay in between. Germline CDR1 and CDR2: LNHDA and SQIVND (reference sequence). The CDR3 sequence: CASSIQYMNTEAFF. CDR3 bases: TGTGCCAGTAGTATCCAGTACATGAACACTGAAGCTTTCTTT.

This clone was observed a few times. The chain joins TRBV4-1 to TRBJ1-5, with unresolved D. The CDR3 runs to 14 residues. The V end lost 1 base, the J end lost 6 bases, and 10 bases lay between the germline ends. Looked up from germline, CDR1 is MGHRA and CDR2 is YSYEKL. CDR3 loop: CASSQGRMGQPQHF. The CDR3 region has the DNA TGCGCCAGCAGCCAAGGCAGGATGGGTCAGCCCCAGCATTTT.